Shown below are 20 T cell receptor beta chains from a single sample sequenced in a study of T cells in Graves' hyperthyroidism and ophthalmopathy. TCR beta CDR3 region amplification was performed from RNA transcripts. During a first-round RT-PCR of the TCR CDR3, the HTBI primer set was used. Each CDR3 protein is one row after TCRdb ran MiXCR on the multiplex PCR reads. The table shows roughly 360,000 distinct CDR3 sequences, with roughly 12% occurring only once. The material sequenced was blood. The source is a man under 40 with Graves' hyperthyroidism that later progressed to Graves' ophthalmopathy.

The CDR3 DNA sequence: TGCAGCGTTCCCCCGGGGGGACACCTAGGGTCCTATGGCTACACCTTC. The encoded protein is CSVPPGGHLGSYGYTF. V is TRBV29-1 and J is TRBJ1-2, with D tentatively TRBD1 (6 bases). CDR1 and CDR2 (germline): SQVTM, ANQGSEA. V lost 5 bases and J 4 bases, leaving 23 bases between the germline ends. The CDR3 runs 16 residues.

The rearrangement uses TRBV10-3 and TRBJ2-5; a weak D match, TRBD2 (5 bases). Germline CDR1 and CDR2: ENHRY and SYGVKD. V was trimmed by 5 bases and J by 4 bases, leaving 14 bases between them. The CDR3 is 14 amino acids. The CDR3 reads CAISSQDWAETQYF. In DNA form, the CDR3 reads TGTGCCATCAGTTCTCAGGACTGGGCAGAGACCCAGTACTTC.

In its sample, this clonotype was seen many times. The chain is built from TRBV10-3 and TRBJ2-7; 12 nucleotides match TRBD1. The germline gives CDR1 ENHRY, CDR2 SYGVKD. The CDR3 extends over 13 amino acids. The ends lost 9 bases at V and 6 bases at J; junction bases unmatched: 6. CDR3 DNA sequence: TGTGCCATTCGGGACAGGGGGCTTGTCGAGCAGTACTTC. Translating gives CAIRDRGLVEQYF.

This clonotype was counted many times. This chain connects TRBV30 to TRBJ2-1, with TRBD2 matching over 8 bases. CDR3 length: 15 amino acids. V trimming: 4 bases; J trimming: 5 bases; junction bases outside the gene matches: 10. The germline V gene encodes CDR1 GTSNPN and CDR2 SVGIG (reference sequence). CDR3 in DNA: TGTGCCTGGAATCGGGTGGCGGGGGGCAACAATGAGCAGTTCTTC. Encoded protein: CAWNRVAGGNNEQFF. Using reference TRBV30 and TRBJ2-1 for the parts outside the CDR3, the full variable domain is SQTIHQWPATLVQPVGSPLSLECTVEGTSNPNLYWYRQAAGRGLQLLFYSVGIGQISSEVPQNLSASRPQDRQFILSSKKLLLSDSGFYLCAWNRVAGGNNEQFFGPGTRLTVL.

Many counts were recorded for this clonotype. The genes are TRBV5-1 and TRBJ2-1, with 11 bases lining up with TRBD2. The V segment lost 4 bases and the J segment 5 bases; nucleotides outside the gene matches: 5. The germline V gene has CDR1 SGHRS and CDR2 YFSETQ. The CDR3 consists of 15 residues. The CDR3 sequence: CASSDTSGGDNEQFF. DNA for the CDR3: TGCGCCAGCAGCGACACTAGCGGGGGAGACAATGAGCAGTTCTTC.

This clonotype was seen a handful of times. The V gene is TRBV27, the J gene TRBJ2-3; D is perhaps TRBD2 (5 bases). Germline V gene lookup returns CDR1 MNHEY and CDR2 SMNVEV (reference sequence). The germline V and J ends were trimmed by 5 bases and 3 bases, with 15 bases remaining between them. The CDR3 runs to 15 residues. CDR3 loop: CASSDYLGDTDTQYF. CDR3 coding DNA: TGTGCCAGCAGTGACTATTTGGGCGATACAGATACGCAGTATTTT.

This clonotype has at least ten counts. This sequence joins TRBV3-1 and TRBJ1-1, with D maybe TRBD1 (5 bases). The V gene's germline CDR1 is LGHDT and CDR2 YNNKEL (reference sequence). The CDR3 totals 14 residues. V dropped 3 bases and J dropped 1 base, with 9 bases sitting between them. This chain's CDR3 is CASSHRTPNTEAFF. CDR3 nucleotides: TGTGCCAGCAGCCACCGGACACCGAACACTGAAGCTTTCTTT.

This clonotype was counted between two and nine times. The gene calls are TRBV7-2 and TRBJ2-1; D call uncertain. The V gene's germline CDR1 is SGHTA and CDR2 FQGNSA. This CDR3 region has 14 residues. The ends were cut back, 1 base at V and 5 bases at J, with 9 bases in the middle. CDR3 protein: CASSLGTAHNEQFF. The CDR3 DNA sequence: TGTGCCAGCAGCTTAGGGACGGCGCACAATGAGCAGTTCTTC. Combining the CDR3 with reference TRBV7-2 and TRBJ2-1 gives the whole variable domain GAGVSQSPSNKVTEKGKDVELRCDPISGHTALYWYRQSLGQGLEFLIYFQGNSAPDKSGLPSDRFSAERTGGSVSTLTIQRTQQEDSAVYLCASSLGTAHNEQFFGPGTRLTVL.

Ten or more counts support this clonotype. This chain connects TRBV12-5 to TRBJ1-1, with unresolved D. The germline V gene has CDR1 LGHNT and CDR2 FRNRAP. The CDR3 contains 10 residues. V was clipped by 1 base and J by 10 bases, with 4 bases between them. In DNA form, the CDR3 reads TGTGCTAGTGGTTTGGAGGCAGCTTTCTTT. The encoded protein is CASGLEAAFF.

The chain joins TRBV7-6 to TRBJ2-3, with TRBD1 as a possible D gene (7 bases). The V gene's germline CDR1 is SGHVS and CDR2 FNYEAQ. V dropped 3 bases and J dropped 6 bases, with 25 bases sitting between them. The CDR3 is 18 amino acids. CDR3 DNA: TGTGCCAGCAGCTTTTTAACAGGGGACTTTCCTGGTATGGATACGCAGTATTTT. Translated: CASSFLTGDFPGMDTQYF. Using reference TRBV7-6 and TRBJ2-3 for the parts outside the CDR3, the full variable domain is GAGVSQSPRYKVTKRGQDVALRCDPISGHVSLYWYRQALGQGPEFLTYFNYEAQQDKSGLPNDRFSAERPEGSISTLTIQRTEQRDSAMYRCASSFLTGDFPGMDTQYFGPGTRLTVL.

This clonotype showed up just a few times. Since a much larger clone is just one base distant, this may be a read error. This chain links TRBV11-2 with TRBJ2-5, with 9 bases aligning to TRBD1. CDR3 length: 17 residues. Germline V CDR1 and CDR2: SGHAT, FQNNGV. CDR3 in DNA: TGTGCCAGCAGCTTAGGATGGGACAGGGTGTACCAAGAGACCGAGTACTTC. This translates into CASSLGWDRVYQETEYF.

The gene calls are TRBV4-1 and TRBJ2-2; tentative D call: TRBD2 (5 bases). V was trimmed by 1 base and J by 6 bases, leaving 6 bases between them. The CDR3 is made up of 13 amino acids. Germline CDR1 is MGHRA and CDR2 is YSYEKL. The CDR3 DNA sequence: TGCGCCAGCAGCCAAGCGGGATCCGGGGAGCTGTTTTTT. Amino acids: CASSQAGSGELFF.

As to this clonotype: At one end, the junction sequence differs from germline, possibly due to a read error. The rearrangement links TRBV11-2 to TRBJ2-3; D gene ambiguous. CDR3 size: 14 residues. Germline assignment: CDR1 SGHAT and CDR2 FQNNGV. CDR3 in amino acids: CASSLQFSVDTQCF. CDR3 DNA: TGTGCCAGCAGCTTACAGTTTTCGGTAGATACGCAGTGTTTT.

This clonotype showed up just a few times. V and J are TRBV19 and TRBJ1-1, with D hard to call. The CDR3 runs to 12 residues. The ends were cut back, 7 bases at V and 5 bases at J, with 11 bases in the middle. The V gene's germline CDR1 is LNHDA and CDR2 SQIVND (reference sequence). The DNA of the CDR3 is TGTGCCAGTAATTCGGGTTGGACTGAAGCTTTCTTT. The encoded protein is CASNSGWTEAFF. Based on the CDR3 plus reference TRBV19 and TRBJ1-1, the full variable domain is DGGITQSPKYLFRKEGQNVTLSCEQNLNHDAMYWYRQDPGQGLRLIYYSQIVNDFQKGDIAEGYSVSREKKESFPLTVTSAQKNPTAFYLCASNSGWTEAFFGQGTRLTVV.

This clonotype was recorded many times. The chain couples TRBV6-1 to TRBJ2-3; possible D gene TRBD2, 6 bases. There are 16 residues in the CDR3. Trimming shortened V by 7 bases and J by 0 bases, and 17 bases separated the two germline ends. The germline V gene has CDR1 MNHNS and CDR2 SASEGT. The CDR3 DNA sequence: TGTGCCAGCATTAGAGGAGTAGGGACTAGCACAGATACGCAGTATTTT. Translating it yields CASIRGVGTSTDTQYF.

Ten or more counts support this clonotype. This chain uses TRBV10-3 with TRBJ1-3, with D perhaps matching TRBD1 (5 bases). This CDR3 is 16 amino acids long. V shed 0 bases and J shed 0 bases, with 9 bases lying between them. Germline lookup yields CDR1 ENHRY and CDR2 SYGVKD. Written as DNA, the CDR3 is TGTGCCATCAGTGAGTCGCAGGGACCCTCTGGAAACACCATATATTTT. This translates into CAISESQGPSGNTIYF.

This clonotype showed up many times. J is TRBJ2-3 and V is TRBV27; 8 bases are shared with TRBD2. This CDR3 comprises 16 residues. V shed 0 bases and J 4 bases; nucleotides not matched to a gene: 6. Germline CDR1 is MNHEY and CDR2 is SMNVEV (reference sequence). CDR3 bases: TGTGCCAGCAGTTTATCGAGCGGGGGTGCTCCAGATACGCAGTATTTT. It codes for CASSLSSGGAPDTQYF.

This clonotype was counted many times. The chain carries TRBV28 and TRBJ1-2, with TRBD1 matching over 7 bases. The V and J ends lost 6 bases and 0 bases, in that order; junction bases with no gene match: 4. Germline assignment: CDR1 MDHEN and CDR2 SYDVKM. The CDR3 is 14 residues long. The CDR3 DNA is TGTGCCAGCAGGATAGGGGGCGCTAACTATGGCTACACCTTC. Protein sequence: CASRIGGANYGYTF.

The chain couples TRBV7-9 to TRBJ2-1, with D perhaps matching TRBD1 (5 bases). Trimming left V 2 bases short and J 6 bases short, with 8 bases between. Per germline, CDR1 SEHNR and CDR2 FQNEAQ (reference sequence). This CDR3 region has 13 residues. In DNA, the CDR3 is TGTGCCAGCAGCTTACTAGGGGTCAATGAGCAGTTCTTC. It codes for CASSLLGVNEQFF.

This clonotype has ten or more counts. The chain employs TRBV15 and TRBJ1-1; D perhaps matches TRBD1 (6 bases). The CDR3 runs 15 residues. Per germline, CDR1 LNHNV and CDR2 YYDKDF (reference sequence). Trimming removed 0 bases at V and 5 bases at J, with 13 bases between. The CDR3 coding sequence is TGTGCCACCAGCAGAGACAGGGGTGGGAGGACTGAAGCTTTCTTT. This encodes CATSRDRGGRTEAFF.